Sequencing of this T cell receptor (beta chain) was carried out in a study of blood T cell repertoires in COVID-19. The length of the CDR3 is 15 residues. Trimming stripped 4 bases from V and 2 bases from J, with 14 bases between. Germline V CDR1 and CDR2: SGHRS, YFSETQ. Authors' data handling: Estimation of nucleated cell counts relied on the amplification of reference gene primers. Measured with immunoSEQ multiplex PCR; TCRdb has only the in-frame clones, and not every one. V and J calls and clone size are as listed in that table; D and trimming were resolved from the DNA. The sample holds about 380,000 clones; 88% are singletons and the top ten take more than 0.95%.

The V gene is TRBV5-1, the J gene TRBJ2-3, with TRBD1 as a possible D gene (6 bases). The TCR sequence derives from a woman aged 18-30 years who had recovered from COVID-19. Sequencing was done on a sample of PBMCs or T cells enriched from blood (not recorded which). As DNA, the CDR3 is TGCGCCAGCAGCGTGGACAGAAGCAACACAGATACGCAGTATTTT. Amino acid sequence: CASSVDRSNTDTQYF.